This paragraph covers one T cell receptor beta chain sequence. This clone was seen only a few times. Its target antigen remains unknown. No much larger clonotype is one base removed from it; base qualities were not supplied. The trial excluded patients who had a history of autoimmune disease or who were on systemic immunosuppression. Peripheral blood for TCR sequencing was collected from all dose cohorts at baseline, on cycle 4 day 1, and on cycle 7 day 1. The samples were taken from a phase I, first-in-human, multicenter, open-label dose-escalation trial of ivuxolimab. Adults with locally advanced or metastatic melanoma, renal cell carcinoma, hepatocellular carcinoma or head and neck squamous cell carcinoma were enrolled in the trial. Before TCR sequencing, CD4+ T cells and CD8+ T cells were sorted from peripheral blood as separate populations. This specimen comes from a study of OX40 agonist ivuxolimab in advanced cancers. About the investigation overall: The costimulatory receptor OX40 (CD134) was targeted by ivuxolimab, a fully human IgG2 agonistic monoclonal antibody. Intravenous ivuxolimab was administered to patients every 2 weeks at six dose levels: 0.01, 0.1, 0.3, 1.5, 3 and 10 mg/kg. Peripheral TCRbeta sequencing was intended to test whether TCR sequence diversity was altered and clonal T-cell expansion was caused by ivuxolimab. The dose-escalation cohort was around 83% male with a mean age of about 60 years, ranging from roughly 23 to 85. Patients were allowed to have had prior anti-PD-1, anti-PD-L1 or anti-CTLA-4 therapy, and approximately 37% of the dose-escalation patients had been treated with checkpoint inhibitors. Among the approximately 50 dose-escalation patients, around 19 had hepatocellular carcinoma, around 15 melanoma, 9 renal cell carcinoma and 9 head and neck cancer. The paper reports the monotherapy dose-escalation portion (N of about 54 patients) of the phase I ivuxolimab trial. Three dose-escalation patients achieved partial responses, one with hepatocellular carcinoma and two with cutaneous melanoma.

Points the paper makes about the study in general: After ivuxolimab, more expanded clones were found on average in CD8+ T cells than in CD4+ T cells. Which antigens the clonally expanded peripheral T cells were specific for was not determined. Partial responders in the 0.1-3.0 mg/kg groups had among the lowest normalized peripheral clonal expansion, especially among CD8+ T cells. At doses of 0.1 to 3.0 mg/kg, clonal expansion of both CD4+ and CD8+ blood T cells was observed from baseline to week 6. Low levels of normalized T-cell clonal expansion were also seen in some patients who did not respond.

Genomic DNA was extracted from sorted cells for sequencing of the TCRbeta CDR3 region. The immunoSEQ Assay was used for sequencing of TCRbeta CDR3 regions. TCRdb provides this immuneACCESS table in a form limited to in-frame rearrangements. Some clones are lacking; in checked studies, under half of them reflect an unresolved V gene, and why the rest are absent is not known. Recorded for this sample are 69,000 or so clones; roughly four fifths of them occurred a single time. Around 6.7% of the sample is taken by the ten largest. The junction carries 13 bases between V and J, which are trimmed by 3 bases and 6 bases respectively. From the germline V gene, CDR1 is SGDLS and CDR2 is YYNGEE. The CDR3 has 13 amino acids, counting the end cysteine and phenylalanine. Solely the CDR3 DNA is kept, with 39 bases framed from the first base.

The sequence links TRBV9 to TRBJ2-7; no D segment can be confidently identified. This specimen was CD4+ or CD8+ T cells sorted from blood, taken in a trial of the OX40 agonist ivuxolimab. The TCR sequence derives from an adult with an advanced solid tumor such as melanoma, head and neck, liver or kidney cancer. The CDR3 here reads CASSEYPLLEQYF. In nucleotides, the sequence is TGTGCCAGCAGCGAATATCCCCTCCTCGAGCAGTACTTC.